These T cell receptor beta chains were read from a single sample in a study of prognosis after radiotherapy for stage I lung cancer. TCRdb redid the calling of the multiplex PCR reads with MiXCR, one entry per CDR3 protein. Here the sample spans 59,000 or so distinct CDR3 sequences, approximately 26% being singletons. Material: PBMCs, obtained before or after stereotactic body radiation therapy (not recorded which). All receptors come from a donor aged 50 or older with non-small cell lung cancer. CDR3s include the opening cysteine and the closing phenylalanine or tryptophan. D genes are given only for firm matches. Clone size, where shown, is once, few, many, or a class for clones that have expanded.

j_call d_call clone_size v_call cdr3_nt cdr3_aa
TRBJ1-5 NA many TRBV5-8 TGTGCCAGCAGCTTGGGGCTGGGGGGGGGAAGCAATCAGCCCCAGCATTTT CASSLGLGGGSNQPQHF
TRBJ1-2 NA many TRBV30 TGTGCCTGGAGTGTACTCCGTAGCCCCGGGGCCCGAGGCTACACCTTC CAWSVLRSPGARGYTF
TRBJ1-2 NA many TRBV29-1 TGCAGCGTGTCCCATGTGGGGAACTATGGCTACACCTTC CSVSHVGNYGYTF
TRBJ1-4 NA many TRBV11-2 TGTGCCAGCAGCTTCTTGGAATTGAATGAAAAACTGTTTTTT CASSFLELNEKLFF
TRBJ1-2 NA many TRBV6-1 TGTGCCAGCTTTTCGGGGCGCGACTATGGCTACACCTTC CASFSGRDYGYTF
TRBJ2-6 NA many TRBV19 TGTGCCAGTACCCCCGGCTCTGGGGCCAACGTCCTGACTTTC CASTPGSGANVLTF
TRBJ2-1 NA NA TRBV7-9 TGTGCCAGCAGCTTAGCGCCAGTCGCTGGGTGGTACAATGAGCAGTTCTTC CASSLAPVAGWYNEQFF
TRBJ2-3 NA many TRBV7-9 TGTGCCAGCAGCCCCACTAAGGATACGCAGTATTTT CASSPTKDTQYF
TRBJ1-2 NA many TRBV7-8 TGTGCCAGCAGCTTAATTTGGGGTGAAGGCTACACCTTC CASSLIWGEGYTF
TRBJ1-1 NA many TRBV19 TGTGCCAGTAGTATCGTTGCGGGGACTGAAGCTTTCTTT CASSIVAGTEAFF
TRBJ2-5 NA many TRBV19 TGTGCCAGTGCGGACCTCGGGGAGACCCAGTACTTC CASADLGETQYF
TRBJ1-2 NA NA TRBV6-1 TGTGCCAGCAGTCTTGACGGTGTGGCGTTGGGCTACACCTTC CASSLDGVALGYTF
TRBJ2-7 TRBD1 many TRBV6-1 TGTGCCAGCTGTACCGGGACAGGGGGGACCTACGAGCAGTACTTC CASCTGTGGTYEQYF
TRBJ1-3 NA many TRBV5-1 TGCGCCAGCAGCTTGGCAGCCTCTGGAAACACCATATATTTT CASSLAASGNTIYF
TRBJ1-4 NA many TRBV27 TGTGCCAGCAGTTCGAGGGACCGAAGGAAACTGTTTTTT CASSSRDRRKLFF
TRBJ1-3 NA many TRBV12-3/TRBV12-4 TGTGCCAGCAGTTCCCCGGGCATCTTCTCTGGAAACACCATATATTTT CASSSPGIFSGNTIYF
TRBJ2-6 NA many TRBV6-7 TGTGCCAGGGGGGCGGGACCACGCTCTGGGGCCAACGTCCTGACTTTC CARGAGPRSGANVLTF
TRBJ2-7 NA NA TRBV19 TGTGCCAGTAGTCCCGTCCTGGGACACAGCTCCTACGAGCAGTACTTC CASSPVLGHSSYEQYF
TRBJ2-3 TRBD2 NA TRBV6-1 TGTGCCAGCAGTCTCTCAGGACTAGCAGGGGATACGCAGTATTTT CASSLSGLAGDTQYF
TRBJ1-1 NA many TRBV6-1 TGTGCCAGCAGTGACGTGTTAGGACGGAACACTGAAGCTTTCTTT CASSDVLGRNTEAFF
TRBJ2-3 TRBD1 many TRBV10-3 TGTGCCATCGGATCCGACAGGGGGGCAGATACGCAGTATTTT CAIGSDRGADTQYF
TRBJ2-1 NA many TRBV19 TGTGCCAGTAGTATGACAGGGGAGGGTGAGCAGTTCTTC CASSMTGEGEQFF
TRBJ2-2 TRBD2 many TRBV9 TGTGCCAGCAGCCCCAGACTAGCGGGGGCCAGCGGGGAGCTGTTTTTT CASSPRLAGASGELFF
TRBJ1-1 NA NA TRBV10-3 TGTGCCAACAGTGAGAATAAGGGGAGGGCCTCGGGCACTGAAGCTTTCTTT CANSENKGRASGTEAFF
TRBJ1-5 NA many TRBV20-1 TGCAGTGCTCGACAACCGCAGGGAAGGCAGCCCCAGCATTTT CSARQPQGRQPQHF
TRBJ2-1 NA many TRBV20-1 TGCAGTGCTAGAGATAGACAGTCCTACAATGAGCAGTTCTTC CSARDRQSYNEQFF
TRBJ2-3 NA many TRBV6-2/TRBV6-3 TGTGCCAGCAGTTACTCCCAGGGAGAGAACACAGATACGCAGTATTTT CASSYSQGENTDTQYF
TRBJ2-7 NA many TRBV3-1 TGTGCCAGCAGTCAAACCAGTTTTATCTACGAGCAGTACTTC CASSQTSFIYEQYF
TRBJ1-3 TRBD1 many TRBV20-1 TGCAGTGCGGACAGGGGGAATGGAAACACCATATATTTT CSADRGNGNTIYF
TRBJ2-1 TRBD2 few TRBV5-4 TGTGCCAGCACCTCCGGACTAGCGTTTGTTAGTGAGCAGTTCTTC CASTSGLAFVSEQFF
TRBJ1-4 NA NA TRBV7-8 TGTGCCAGCAGCCAAGTGGGATGGGCAGCGGTAACTCATGAAAAACTGTTTTTT CASSQVGWAAVTHEKLFF
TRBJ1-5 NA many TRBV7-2 TGTGCCAGCAGCTTAAACGGAAATAGCAATCAGCCCCAGCATTTT CASSLNGNSNQPQHF
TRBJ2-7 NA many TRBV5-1 TGCGCCAGCAGCGGGGGGGGAGGGGGCGCCTACGAGCAGTACTTC CASSGGGGGAYEQYF
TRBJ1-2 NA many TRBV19 TGTGCCACTACACAGGGCGCCGACTATGGCTACACCTTC CATTQGADYGYTF
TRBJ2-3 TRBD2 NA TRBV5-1 TGCGCCAGCAGGAGGGGCGGGGGGGACACAGATACGCAGTATTTT CASRRGGGDTDTQYF
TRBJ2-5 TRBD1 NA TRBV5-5 TGTGCCAGCAGCTTACCCGGGACAGGGGTTGTGGAGACCCAGTACTTC CASSLPGTGVVETQYF
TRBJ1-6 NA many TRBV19 TGTGCCAGTAAGACGGGGAGCAATTCACCCCTCCACTTT CASKTGSNSPLHF
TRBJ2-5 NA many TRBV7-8 TGTGCCAGCAGCTCCGTGTGGGGTTTGGTAGCGGAGACCCAGTACTTC CASSSVWGLVAETQYF
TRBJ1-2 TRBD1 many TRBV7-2 TGTGCCAGCAGCTTAGTGGCAGGACAGGGTCTCTTTTATGGCTACACCTTC CASSLVAGQGLFYGYTF
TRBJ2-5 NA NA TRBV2 TGTGCCAGCAGTGATCGGCTAGCTGGAGAGACCCAGTACTTC CASSDRLAGETQYF
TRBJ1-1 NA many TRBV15 TGTGCCACCAGCAGACCGAACACTGAAGCTTTCTTT CATSRPNTEAFF
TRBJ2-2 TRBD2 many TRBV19 TGTGCCAGTAGGGGAGGGTCGGGTTGGACCGGGGAGCTGTTTTTT CASRGGSGWTGELFF
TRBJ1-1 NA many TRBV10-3 TGTGCCATCAGTCTGGTGGCGAACACTGAAGCTTTCTTT CAISLVANTEAFF
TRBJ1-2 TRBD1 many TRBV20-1 TGCAGTGCTCGACAGGGAATAATCTATGGCTACACCTTC CSARQGIIYGYTF
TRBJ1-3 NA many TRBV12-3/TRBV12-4 TGTGCCAGCGCGGGACTTTACTCTGGAAACACCATATATTTT CASAGLYSGNTIYF
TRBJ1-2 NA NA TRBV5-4 TGTGCCAGCAGCTTTCAGGGGTCTCACGGCTACACCTTC CASSFQGSHGYTF
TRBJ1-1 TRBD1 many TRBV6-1 TGTGCCAGCTCGGGACAGGGAATGAACACTGAAGCTTTCTTT CASSGQGMNTEAFF
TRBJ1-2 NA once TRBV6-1 TGTGCCAGCAACCAAGCGGGCCGGGGGTATGGCTACACCTTT CASNQAGRGYGYTF
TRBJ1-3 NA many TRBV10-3 TGTGCCATCAGTGATACGGAAGGAAACACCATATATTTT CAISDTEGNTIYF
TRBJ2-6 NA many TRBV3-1 TGTGCCAGCAGCCATTGGTCACCAGCCGGGGCCAACGTCCTGACTTTC CASSHWSPAGANVLTF
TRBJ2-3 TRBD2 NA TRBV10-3 TGTGCCATCAGTCGGACTAGCGGGGGGAGCACAGATACGCAGTATTTT CAISRTSGGSTDTQYF
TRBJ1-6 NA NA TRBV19 TGTGCCAGCAGTATTAAATATCAGAATTCACCCCTCCACTTT CASSIKYQNSPLHF
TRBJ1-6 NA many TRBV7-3 TGTGCCAGCAGCTTAAAGGAGAATTCACCCCTCCACTTT CASSLKENSPLHF